The 13 T cell receptor beta chains presented below share a single source sample, sequenced in a study of blood T cell repertoires in COVID-19. Here immunoSEQ multiplex PCR was the method, and the copy in TCRdb shows in-frame clones only, minus some. There are approximately 400,000 clones in the sample; roughly 92% occur only once, and roughly 0.86% lies in the top ten. The specimen was PBMCs or T cells enriched from blood (not recorded which). The receptors were gathered from a woman aged 40 to 49 who had been exposed to COVID-19.

This chain links TRBV3-1 (or the pseudogene TRBV3-2) with TRBJ1-1; the D gene is possibly TRBD1 (5 bases). Germline CDR1 is LGHDT and CDR2 is YNNKEL (reference sequence). The CDR3 has 13 residues. The ends were cut back, 7 bases at V and 0 bases at J, with 9 bases in the middle. CDR3 DNA sequence: TGTGCCAGCACCTCGACAGTGAACACTGAAGCTTTCTTT. This encodes CASTSTVNTEAFF.

This chain links TRBV18 with TRBJ2-7; 7 positions match TRBD1. Germline-derived CDR1 and CDR2 are KGHSH and LQKENI. This CDR3 is built from 16 residues. V was pared by 3 bases and J by 0 bases, with 8 bases of the junction left unmatched. The CDR3: CASSPLVWDSSYEQYF. The CDR3 region has the DNA TGTGCCAGCTCACCTTTAGTTTGGGACAGCTCCTACGAGCAGTACTTC.

With regard to this clone: The same CDR3 also results from other DNA sequences found in this sample. The V call is TRBV2, the J call TRBJ2-1; TRBD2 aligns across 8 bases. The germline V gene has CDR1 SNHLY and CDR2 FYNNEI. V shed 3 bases and J 3 bases; nucleotides not matched to a gene: 1. The CDR3 spans 14 residues. This CDR3 is CASSDTSGYNEQFF. The CDR3 DNA reads TGTGCCAGCAGTGATACTAGCGGCTACAATGAGCAGTTCTTC.

This clone was found a few times. This chain uses TRBV6-6 with TRBJ2-1; D is uncertain. This CDR3 is 11 amino acids long. Trimming shortened V by 6 bases and J by 10 bases, and 10 bases separated the two germline ends. Germline CDR1 reads MNHNY; CDR2 reads SVGAGI (reference sequence). The DNA of the CDR3 is TGTGCCAGCAGCAAACAATGGGAGCAGTTCTTC. It codes for CASSKQWEQFF.

This chain connects TRBV11-2 to TRBJ2-1; 7 nucleotides match TRBD1. Germline values: CDR1 SGHAT, CDR2 FQNNGV. The V and J ends lost 0 bases and 0 bases, in that order; junction bases with no gene match: 8. The CDR3 spans 18 residues. DNA for the CDR3: TGTGCCAGCAGCTTAGAATTGGACAGGTGCCCCTCCTACAATGAGCAGTTCTTC. Amino acids: CASSLELDRCPSYNEQFF.

The chain carries TRBV18 and TRBJ2-2, with D tentatively TRBD2 (6 bases). The germline V gene has CDR1 KGHSH and CDR2 LQKENI. This CDR3 is built from 13 residues. The germline V and J ends were trimmed by 2 bases and 9 bases, with 10 bases remaining between them. CDR3 in DNA: TGTGCCAGCTCACCATGGGACTCTTGGGAGCTGTTTTTT. Translating gives CASSPWDSWELFF. Supplemented by reference TRBV18 and TRBJ2-2, the full variable domain reads NAGVMQNPRHLVRRRGQEARLRCSPMKGHSHVYWYRQLPEEGLKFMVYLQKENIIDESGMPKERFSAEFPKEGPSILRIQQVVRGDSAAYFCASSPWDSWELFFGEGSRLTVL.

The chain links TRBV14 to TRBJ2-2; D remains ambiguous. This CDR3 has 16 residues. From germline, CDR1 is SGHDN and CDR2 FVKESK. V lost 4 bases and J 0 bases, leaving 12 bases between the germline ends. In DNA form, the CDR3 reads TGTGCCAGCAGCCCCCCGAGAAGCGCGAACACCGGGGAGCTGTTTTTT. It codes for CASSPPRSANTGELFF.

V is TRBV5-6 and J is TRBJ1-1; 8 bases line up with TRBD1. V trimming: 4 bases; J trimming: 1 base; junction bases outside the gene matches: 9. This CDR3 comprises 16 residues. Germline loops: CDR1 SGHDT, CDR2 YYEEEE. CDR3 nucleotide sequence: TGTGCCAGCAGCCCGCCCACCGGGACAGGGAACACTGAAGCTTTCTTT. Its translation: CASSPPTGTGNTEAFF.

The rearrangement links TRBV12-2 to TRBJ1-2. TRBV12-2 is termed a pseudogene. This CDR3 is built from 12 residues. This CDR3 is CASRFRLYGYTF. DNA for the CDR3: TGTGCAAGTCGCTTTCGACTCTATGGCTACACCTTC.

This clone was detected once. The CDR3 sequence is CSVARDRGFTEAFF. The CDR3 nucleotides are TGCAGCGTAGCTAGGGACAGGGGATTCACTGAAGCTTTCTTT. This chain uses TRBV29-1 with TRBJ1-1, with TRBD1 matching 10 bases. J was trimmed by 4 bases and V by 6 bases; bases with no gene match: 8. CDR1 is SQVTM and CDR2 is ANQGSEA in the germline V gene. The length of the CDR3 is 14 residues.

Worth noting for this clone: A junction boundary mismatches the germline segment, possibly from a read error. This chain uses TRBV7-7 with TRBJ2-5; 10 nucleotides match TRBD2. Germline V CDR1 and CDR2: SSHAT, FNYEAQ (reference sequence). The CDR3 spans 16 residues. The CDR3 protein is CASSHEIAGGGETQYF. The CDR3 nucleotides read TGTGCTAGCAGCCACGAAATAGCGGGAGGCGGGGAGACCCAGTACTTC.

This clone has just a few counts. The rearrangement joins TRBV19 to TRBJ2-4, with TRBD1 matching over 7 bases. This CDR3 has 12 residues. Trimming took 6 bases from V and 10 from J; bases not matched to a gene: 6. Germline CDR1 is LNHDA and CDR2 is SQIVND (reference sequence). The CDR3 region has the DNA TGTGCCAGTAGCCTTACCAGGGGGATTCAGTACTTC. Protein: CASSLTRGIQYF.

The rearrangement links TRBV7-3 to TRBJ2-2; D might be TRBD2 (6 bases). CDR1 is SGHTA, CDR2 FQGTGA, per germline. The V end lost 5 bases, the J end lost 2 bases, and 9 bases lay between the germline ends. This CDR3 spans 14 amino acids. As DNA, the CDR3 is TGTGCCAGCAGCGTGGGGGGAAACACCGGGGAGCTGTTTTTT. Residues: CASSVGGNTGELFF.